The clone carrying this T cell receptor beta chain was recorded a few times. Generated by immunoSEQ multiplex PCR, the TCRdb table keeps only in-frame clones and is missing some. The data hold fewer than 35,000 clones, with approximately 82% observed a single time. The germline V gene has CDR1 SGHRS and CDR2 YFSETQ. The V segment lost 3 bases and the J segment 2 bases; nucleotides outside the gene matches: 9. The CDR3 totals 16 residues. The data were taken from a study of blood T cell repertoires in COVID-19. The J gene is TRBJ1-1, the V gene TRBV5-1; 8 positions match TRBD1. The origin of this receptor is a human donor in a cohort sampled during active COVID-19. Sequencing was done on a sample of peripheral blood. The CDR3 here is CASSSIPGTGNTEAFF. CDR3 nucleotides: TGCGCCAGCAGCTCGATTCCTGGGACAGGAAACACTGAAGCTTTCTTT.